This TCR beta chain was observed in a study of human thymus T cells. All available leukocytes, rather than a set cell count, yielded the blood DNA. The CDR3 sequence is 13 residues long. V lost 6 bases and J lost 0, with 6 bases in between. Germline CDR1 is SNHLY and CDR2 is FYNNEI. Points on this clone: What it binds is not known.

Broader study findings: Apparent bias marked the V and J gene usage of thymic and blood repertoires.

The repertoire was sequenced with immunoSEQ multiplex PCR; TCRdb's copy has only in-frame clones and lacks some. The sample lists 54,000 or so clones, approximately 95% occurring once. Sequences were obtained from blood. The clonotype was recovered from a boy less than two years old with a congenital heart defect but otherwise immunologically healthy. The genes are TRBV2 and TRBJ1-3, with D hard to call. CDR3 loop: CASRGFSGNTIYF. The CDR3 bases are TGTGCCAGCAGGGGTTTCTCTGGAAACACCATATATTTT. Using reference TRBV2 and TRBJ1-3 for the parts outside the CDR3, the full variable domain is EPEVTQTPSHQVTQMGQEVILRCVPISNHLYFYWYRQILGQKVEFLVSFYNNEISEKSEIFDDQFSVERPDGSNFTLKIRSTKLEDSAMYFCASRGFSGNTIYFGEGSWLTVV.